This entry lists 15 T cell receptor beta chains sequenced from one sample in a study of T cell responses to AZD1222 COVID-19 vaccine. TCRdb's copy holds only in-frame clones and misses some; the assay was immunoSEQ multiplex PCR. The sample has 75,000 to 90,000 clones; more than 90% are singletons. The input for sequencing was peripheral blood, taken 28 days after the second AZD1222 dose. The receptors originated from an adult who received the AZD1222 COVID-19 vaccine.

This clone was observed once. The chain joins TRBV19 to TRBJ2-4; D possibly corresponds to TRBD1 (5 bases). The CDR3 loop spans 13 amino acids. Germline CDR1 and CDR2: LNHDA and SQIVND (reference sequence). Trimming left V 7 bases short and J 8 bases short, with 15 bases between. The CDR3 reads CASTLQDGYIQYF. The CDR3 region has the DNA TGTGCCAGTACTTTACAGGATGGGTACATTCAGTACTTC.

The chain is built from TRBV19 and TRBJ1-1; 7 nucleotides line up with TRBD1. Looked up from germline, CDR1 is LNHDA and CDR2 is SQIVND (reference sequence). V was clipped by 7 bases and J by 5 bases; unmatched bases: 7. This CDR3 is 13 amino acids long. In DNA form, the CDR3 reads TGTGCCAGTATCTACAGGGGAGGAACTGAAGCTTTCTTT. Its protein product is CASIYRGGTEAFF. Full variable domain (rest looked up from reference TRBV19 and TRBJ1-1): DGGITQSPKYLFRKEGQNVTLSCEQNLNHDAMYWYRQDPGQGLRLIYYSQIVNDFQKGDIAEGYSVSREKKESFPLTVTSAQKNPTAFYLCASIYRGGTEAFFGQGTRLTVV.

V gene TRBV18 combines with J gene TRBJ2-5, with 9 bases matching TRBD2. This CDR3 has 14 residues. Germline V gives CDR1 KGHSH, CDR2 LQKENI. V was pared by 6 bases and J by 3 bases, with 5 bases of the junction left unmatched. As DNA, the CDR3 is TGTGCCAGCTCCTCCCTAGCGGGGAAAGAGACCCAGTACTTC. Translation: CASSSLAGKETQYF.

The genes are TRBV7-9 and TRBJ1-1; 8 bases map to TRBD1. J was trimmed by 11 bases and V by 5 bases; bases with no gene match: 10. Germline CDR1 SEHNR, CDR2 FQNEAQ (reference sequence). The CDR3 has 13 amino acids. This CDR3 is CASSRGGQGRAFF. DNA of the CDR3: TGTGCCAGCAGCCGCGGCGGACAGGGACGTGCTTTCTTT.

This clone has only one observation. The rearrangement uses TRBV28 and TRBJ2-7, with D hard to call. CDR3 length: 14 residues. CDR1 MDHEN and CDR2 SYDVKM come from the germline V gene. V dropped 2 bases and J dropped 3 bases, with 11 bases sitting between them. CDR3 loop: CASSLIVGFYEQYF. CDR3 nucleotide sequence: TGTGCCAGCAGTTTAATTGTAGGATTCTACGAGCAGTACTTC. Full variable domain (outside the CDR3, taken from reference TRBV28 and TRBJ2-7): DVKVTQSSRYLVKRTGEKVFLECVQDMDHENMFWYRQDPGLGLRLIYFSYDVKMKEKGDIPEGYSVSREKKERFSLILESASTNQTSMYLCASSLIVGFYEQYFGPGTRLTVT.

The CDR3 DNA is TGCGCCAGCAGCCAAGGTCCGGCTAGCGGGTTAGCCTACGAGCAGTACTTC. Its translation is CASSQGPASGLAYEQYF. V and J are TRBV4-1 and TRBJ2-7, with 8 bases fitting TRBD2. Per germline, CDR1 MGHRA and CDR2 YSYEKL. V shed 1 base, J shed 2 bases, and the junction held 10 bases outside the gene matches. This CDR3 comprises 17 residues.

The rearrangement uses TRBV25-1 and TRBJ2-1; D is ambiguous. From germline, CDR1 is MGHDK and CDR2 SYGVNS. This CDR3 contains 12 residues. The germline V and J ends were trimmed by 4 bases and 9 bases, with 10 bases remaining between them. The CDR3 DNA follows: TGTGCCAGCAGTGGGTTTGTATCTGAGCAGTTCTTC. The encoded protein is CASSGFVSEQFF.

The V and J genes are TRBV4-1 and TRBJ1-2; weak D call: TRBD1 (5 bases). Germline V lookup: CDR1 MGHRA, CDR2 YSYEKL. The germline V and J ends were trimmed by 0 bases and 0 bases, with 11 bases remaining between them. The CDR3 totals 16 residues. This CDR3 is CASSQDGGLANYGYTF. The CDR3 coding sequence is TGCGCCAGCAGCCAAGATGGGGGTTTAGCTAACTATGGCTACACCTTC.

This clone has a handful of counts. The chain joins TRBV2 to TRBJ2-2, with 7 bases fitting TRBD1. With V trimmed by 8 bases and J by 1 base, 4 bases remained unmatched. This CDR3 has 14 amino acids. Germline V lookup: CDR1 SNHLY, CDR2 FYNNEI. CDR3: CASRRGMNTGELFF. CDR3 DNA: TGTGCCAGCCGCAGGGGGATGAACACCGGGGAGCTGTTTTTT. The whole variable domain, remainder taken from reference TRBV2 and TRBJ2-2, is EPEVTQTPSHQVTQMGQEVILRCVPISNHLYFYWYRQILGQKVEFLVSFYNNEISEKSEIFDDQFSVERPDGSNFTLKIRSTKLEDSAMYFCASRRGMNTGELFFGEGSRLTVL.

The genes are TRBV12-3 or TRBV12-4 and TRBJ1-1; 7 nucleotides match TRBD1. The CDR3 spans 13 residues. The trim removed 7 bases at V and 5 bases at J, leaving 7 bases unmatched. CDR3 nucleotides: TGTGCCAGCAACCAGGGGGGAGGGACTGAAGCTTTCTTT. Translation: CASNQGGGTEAFF.

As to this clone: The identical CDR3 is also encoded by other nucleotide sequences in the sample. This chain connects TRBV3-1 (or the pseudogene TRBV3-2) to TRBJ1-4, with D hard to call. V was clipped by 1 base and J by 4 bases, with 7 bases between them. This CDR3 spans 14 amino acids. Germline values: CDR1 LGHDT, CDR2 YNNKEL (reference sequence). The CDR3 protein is CASSQAGNNEKLFF. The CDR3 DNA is TGTGCCAGCAGCCAAGCCGGAAATAATGAAAAACTGTTTTTT.

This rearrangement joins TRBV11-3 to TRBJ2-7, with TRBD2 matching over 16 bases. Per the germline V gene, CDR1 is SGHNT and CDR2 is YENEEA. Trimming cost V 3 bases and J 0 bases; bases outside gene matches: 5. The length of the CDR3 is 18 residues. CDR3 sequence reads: CASSFAGTSGRDSYEQYF. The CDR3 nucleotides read TGTGCCAGCAGCTTCGCCGGGACTAGCGGGAGGGACTCCTACGAGCAGTACTTC.

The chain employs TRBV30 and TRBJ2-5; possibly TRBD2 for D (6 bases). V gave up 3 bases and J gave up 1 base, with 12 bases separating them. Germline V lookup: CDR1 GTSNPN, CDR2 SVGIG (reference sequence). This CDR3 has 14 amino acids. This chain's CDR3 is CAWRGLAPQETQYF. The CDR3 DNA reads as TGTGCCTGGAGGGGCCTAGCGCCCCAAGAGACCCAGTACTTC.

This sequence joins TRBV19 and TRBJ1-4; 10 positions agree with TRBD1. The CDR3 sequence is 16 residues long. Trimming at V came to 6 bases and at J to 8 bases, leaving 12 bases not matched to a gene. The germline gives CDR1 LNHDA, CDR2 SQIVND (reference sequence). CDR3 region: CASSDRGPGAGEKLFF. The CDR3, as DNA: TGTGCCAGTAGCGACAGGGGGCCGGGGGCCGGGGAAAAACTGTTTTTT.

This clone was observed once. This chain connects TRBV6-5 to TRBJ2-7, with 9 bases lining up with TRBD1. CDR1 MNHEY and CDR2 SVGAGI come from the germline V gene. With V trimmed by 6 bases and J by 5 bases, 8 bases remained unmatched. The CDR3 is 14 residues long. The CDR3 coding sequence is TGTGCCAGCAGGACCGGGACAGGGAGGAACGAGCAGTACTTC. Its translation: CASRTGTGRNEQYF.